The clone carrying this T cell receptor beta chain was recorded many times. What it binds is not known. Germline loops: CDR1 SGHNT, CDR2 YYREEE (reference sequence). With 1 base clipped from V and 1 base from J, the junction kept 3 bases outside the gene matches. The CDR3 sequence is 16 residues long. The sample belongs to a study of spatial heterogeneity in lung cancer. Study as a whole: Bulk RNA-seq from matched material yielded a T cell module score that correlated strongly with TCR transcript counts in tumor regions. An average of more than ten raw reads was observed per unique TCR and UMI combination.

TCRdb reprocessed the 5' RACE reads via MiXCR and lists one record per CDR3 protein. The sample comprises about 9,800 distinct CDR3 sequences, 7.5% to 9.5% of which are singletons, and around 13% rests with the top ten. The time point denotes: sample taken at primary tumor resection. The donors comprised some 72 untreated early-stage non-small cell lung cancer patients. The input material, whole RNA from tumor, nontumor lung or frozen PBMC, was sequenced unsorted. Study-level points and caveats: For expanded intratumoral alpha and beta TCRs, counts tracked tumor mutation counts.

This sequence joins TRBV5-4 and TRBJ2-3, with 10 bases fitting TRBD2. This receptor was identified in a female donor with early-stage non-small cell lung cancer. The sequenced sample was lung tumor tissue, obtained at surgery. The CDR3 DNA follows: TGTGCCAGCAGCTTGTGGCTAGCGGGGGGCACAGATACGCAGTATTTT. This translates into CASSLWLAGGTDTQYF.